This TCR beta chain was identified during a study of T cells in women clearing cervical HPV infection. Study-level information: Donors had HPV16-related CIN3 or worse; 2 had invasive cancer. Control women cleared a single incident HPV16 infection within 12 months.

Study-level points and caveats: Controls had more TRBV6-7 (approximately 0.16%) than cases (roughly 0.11%). Repertoire richness, not evenness, was significantly elevated in CIN3+ cases versus controls.

A remark on this clone: Its antigen is not identified. The CDR3 end is not reached by the read, which stops 3 residues before it; the germline J gene fills it in.

Only in-frame clones appear in the TCRdb table, and some are missing; sequencing was by immunoSEQ multiplex PCR. The sample includes 20,000 to 25,000 clones. This CDR3 spans 16 amino acids. Germline trimming cut 6 bases from V and 5 bases from J; bases unmatched to any gene: 9. Germline assignment: CDR1 MNHEY and CDR2 SVGEGT. The source of this sequence is a woman between 18 and 70 years old with a cervical HPV16 infection that either progressed to CIN3+ or cleared (not recorded which). This rearrangement joins TRBV6-2 or TRBV6-3 to TRBJ2-1; 11 bases line up with TRBD2. Source material: blood buffy coat. CDR3 DNA (partial): TGTGCCAGCAGCTTTAGTAAGGGACTAGCGGACAATGAG. It encodes CASSFSKGLADNE. Given in full, the CDR3 is CASSFSKGLADNEQFF.